This T cell receptor beta chain was captured by sequencing in a study of blood T cell repertoires in COVID-19. This clone was detected only a few times. Germline CDR1 reads SGHNT; CDR2 reads YYREEE (reference sequence). Between the trimmed V and J ends, which lost 4 bases and 6 bases, there was a span of 14 bases. This CDR3 region has 14 residues. The method was immunoSEQ multiplex PCR; TCRdb's version includes in-frame clones alone and lacks a portion of them. The sample has 150,000 to 200,000 clones, around 82% seen once. Input material: PBMCs or T cells enriched from blood (not recorded which). The chain links TRBV5-4 to TRBJ2-1, with a possible D match to TRBD2 (7 bases). The source is a woman between 50 and 59 years old with acute COVID-19. The DNA for the CDR3 is TGTGCCAGCAGCGGGGGGGCCTACGGCAATGAGCAGTTCTTC. Its protein product is CASSGGAYGNEQFF.